A single sample is the source of the 31 T cell receptor beta chains below, sequenced in a study of T cells in women clearing cervical HPV infection. Clones were read by immunoSEQ multiplex PCR, and TCRdb kept only the in-frame ones, dropping some. Here the sample table reports some 41,000 clones. The sample was blood buffy coat. The receptors originated from a woman aged 18-70 years with a cervical HPV16 infection that either progressed to CIN3+ or cleared (not recorded which).

A word on this clone: The read ends 3 residues early relative to the CDR3; the germline J gene fills the gap. The chain is built from TRBV2 and TRBJ1-2; weak D call: TRBD1 (5 bases). The germline CDR1 and CDR2 sequences are SNHLY and FYNNEI. The CDR3 length is 19 residues. The CDR3 bases that were read are TGTGCCAGCAGCGCTCCGGGACTAGCGGGAGGGACTAGCACAGATACC. Its protein is CASSAPGLAGGTSTDT. The full CDR3 reads CASSAPGLAGGTSTDTYTF.

In the case of this clone: Read sequence stops 3 residues before the CDR3 end, and the germline J gene provides the missing end. V usage is TRBV11-2 and J usage is TRBJ2-1, with D perhaps TRBD2 (5 bases). CDR1 is SGHAT, CDR2 FQNNGV, per germline. Trimming left V 0 bases short and J 5 bases short, with 11 bases between. The CDR3 runs 15 residues. CDR3 DNA (partial): TGTGCCAGCAGCTTAGATGAGCGGTTAAACAATGAG. The encoded protein is CASSLDERLNNE. The full CDR3 reads CASSLDERLNNEQFF.

Turning to this clone: The read halts 3 residues ahead of the CDR3 end, with the missing end drawn from the germline J gene. This rearrangement joins TRBV5-1 to TRBJ2-5; 10 bases line up with TRBD1. Per germline, CDR1 SGHRS and CDR2 YFSETQ. This CDR3 spans 15 amino acids. V lost 7 bases, J lost 1 base, and 7 bases stayed unmatched. The CDR3 bases that were read are TGCGCCAGCCGACGGACAGGGGGGGGCCAAGAGACC. This encodes CASRRTGGGQET. The CDR3 in its entirety is CASRRTGGGQETQYF.

Note on this clone: The read finishes 3 residues shy of the CDR3 end, and the germline J gene is used to complete it. V gene TRBV20-1 combines with J gene TRBJ2-7; D perhaps matches TRBD1 (6 bases). Per germline, CDR1 DFQATT and CDR2 SNEGSKA (reference sequence). The V gene lost 0 bases and the J gene lost 5 bases, with 17 bases spanning the gap. CDR3 length: 15 residues. The CDR3 region is CSARDQRQALHEQYF. Partial CDR3 DNA: TGCAGTGCTAGAGATCAGAGACAGGCCCTCCACGAG.

For this clone: The missing CDR3 end, 3 residues past where the read stops, is filled in from the germline J gene. V gene TRBV12-5 combines with J gene TRBJ2-1; 8 bases match TRBD1. This CDR3 region has 16 residues. V dropped 0 bases and J dropped 3; count of bases not matched to a gene: 4. Germline V gene sequence: CDR1 LGHNT, CDR2 FRNRAP. The CDR3 DNA, read in part, is TGTGCTAGTGGTTTGGTTCCCGGGACAGGCTACAATGAG. This codes for CASGLVPGTGYNE. The full CDR3 protein reads CASGLVPGTGYNEQFF.

In regard to this clone: Sequencing ends 3 residues short of the CDR3 end; the germline J gene provides the rest. The chain uses TRBV7-9 and TRBJ1-2; 10 bases are a match to TRBD1. Germline lookup yields CDR1 SEHNR and CDR2 FQNEAQ (reference sequence). V shed 5 bases, J shed 6 bases, and the junction held 0 bases outside the gene matches. There are 12 residues in the CDR3. CDR3 loop: CASSGTGDGYTF. The sequenced part of the CDR3 DNA is TGTGCCAGCAGCGGGACAGGGGATGGC.

A word on this clone: The read gets to within 3 residues of the CDR3 end, and the germline J gene fills in the rest. The rearrangement links TRBV18 to TRBJ2-2; 9 bases line up with TRBD2. V trimming: 1 base; J trimming: 2 bases; junction bases outside the gene matches: 2. Looked up from germline, CDR1 is KGHSH and CDR2 is LQKENI. CDR3 length equals 16 residues. CDR3 bases read: TGTGCCAGCTCACCACAGGGGACTAGCAACACCGGGGAG. Protein: CASSPQGTSNTGE. The full CDR3 sequence reads CASSPQGTSNTGELFF.

On this clone itself: Read coverage stops 3 residues before the CDR3 terminus; the germline J gene supplies the remainder. The V call is TRBV28, the J call TRBJ1-2, with D possibly TRBD1 on 5 matching bases. Trimming pared 9 bases from V and 4 bases from J, leaving 18 bases between. CDR3 length: 14 residues. From germline, CDR1 is MDHEN and CDR2 SYDVKM. CDR3 region: CASHPVGQSYGYTF. The covered CDR3 bases are TGTGCCAGTCACCCCGTGGGGCAAAGCTATGGC.

With respect to this clone: The read ends 3 residues before the CDR3 terminus; that terminus is restored from the germline J gene. V usage is TRBV3-1 (or the pseudogene TRBV3-2) and J usage is TRBJ2-3; unclear D gene. The length of the CDR3 is 14 residues. CDR1 is LGHDT, CDR2 YNNKEL, per germline (reference sequence). V was shortened by 4 bases and J by 0 bases, with 8 bases between the two germline ends. This CDR3 reads CASSPRHSTDTQYF. Incomplete CDR3 DNA: TGTGCCAGCAGCCCGCGGCATAGCACAGATACG.

A word on this clone: The sequenced fragment ends 3 residues before the CDR3 boundary, so the rest is inferred from the germline J gene. The chain links TRBV11-3 to TRBJ2-7, with 8 bases identical to TRBD2. CDR3 length equals 14 residues. The germline V gene has CDR1 SGHNT and CDR2 YENEEA. V lost 4 bases, J lost 6 bases, and 8 bases stayed unmatched. This CDR3 is CASSSRWTSSEQYF. The DNA read from the CDR3 is TGTGCCAGCAGCTCAAGATGGACTAGCTCCGAG. Full variable domain (rest looked up from reference TRBV11-3 and TRBJ2-7): EAGVVQSPRYKIIEKKQPVAFWCNPISGHNTLYWYLQNLGQGPELLIRYENEEAVDDSQLPKDRFSAERLKGVDSTLKIQPAELGDSAVYLCASSSRWTSSEQYFGPGTRLTVT.

Details on this clone: The CDR3 goes on 3 residues after the read ends, and that part is filled in from the germline J gene. The rearrangement links TRBV10-1 to TRBJ1-1; D is possibly TRBD1 (5 bases). Trimming removed 2 bases from V and 3 bases from J, with 10 bases in between. The CDR3 is 14 amino acids. In germline, CDR1 is WNHNN, CDR2 SYGVQD (reference sequence). The covered CDR3 bases are TGCGCCAGCAGTGAGCGGCAGGGTGACACTGAA. This gives the protein CASSERQGDTE. In full, the CDR3 reads CASSERQGDTEAFF.

With respect to this clone: The read stops 3 residues short of the end of the CDR3; the missing end is completed from the germline J gene. The sample has other DNA sequences that encode this CDR3 too. The chain links TRBV11-2 to TRBJ1-3; no clear D. V was shortened by 0 bases and J by 8 bases, with 11 bases between the two germline ends. Germline V gene sequence: CDR1 SGHAT, CDR2 FQNNGV. The CDR3 runs to 14 residues. The CDR3 DNA, read in part, is TGTGCCAGCAGCTTAGAAGGGCCGCGGGACACC. Translation gives CASSLEGPRDT. Given in full, the CDR3 is CASSLEGPRDTIYF. The entire variable domain, with the rest obtained from reference TRBV11-2 and TRBJ1-3, is as follows: EAGVAQSPRYKIIEKRQSVAFWCNPISGHATLYWYQQILGQGPKLLIQFQNNGVVDDSQLPKDRFSAERLKGVDSTLKIQPAKLEDSAVYLCASSLEGPRDTIYFGEGSWLTVV.

Remarks on this clone: Relative to the germline gene, one junction end is altered; a read error may explain this. The read finishes 3 residues shy of the CDR3 end, and the germline J gene is used to complete it. J is TRBJ2-1 and V is TRBV19, with D perhaps TRBD2 (5 bases). Germline CDR1 LNHDA, CDR2 SQIVND (reference sequence). This CDR3 contains 15 residues. CDR3 amino acids: CASSIIGKDYDEQFF. The sequenced part of the CDR3 DNA is TGTGCCAGTAGTATAATAGGGAAAGACTACGATGAG.

On this clone: The CDR3 end falls 3 residues outside the read, so it is completed with the germline J gene. This chain links TRBV9 with TRBJ2-7; D call uncertain. Trimming stripped 3 bases from V and 6 bases from J, with 13 bases between. This CDR3 region has 13 residues. Germline-derived CDR1 and CDR2 are SGDLS and YYNGEE. Partial CDR3 DNA: TGTGCCAGCAGCGGGCTCGTGGCTAGCGAG. Protein product: CASSGLVASE. The whole CDR3 is CASSGLVASEQYF.

As regards this clone: The read finishes 3 residues shy of the CDR3 end, and the germline J gene is used to complete it. This chain joins TRBV5-6 and TRBJ2-1, with 7 bases fitting TRBD2. With 2 bases clipped from V and 8 bases from J, the junction kept 10 bases outside the gene matches. Germline CDR1 is SGHDT and CDR2 is YYEEEE. CDR3 length equals 15 residues. Partial CDR3 DNA: TGTGCCAGCAGCTTAGGGACTATCAGGGCGGATGAG. Its protein product is CASSLGTIRADE. The whole CDR3 sequence is CASSLGTIRADEQFF.

Notes on this clone: Read coverage stops 3 residues before the CDR3 terminus; the germline J gene supplies the remainder. This sequence joins TRBV19 and TRBJ2-3, with 9 bases lining up with TRBD2. The CDR3 totals 16 residues. After removal of 8 bases from V and 0 bases from J, the junction contained 9 bases not matched to a gene. Per germline, CDR1 LNHDA and CDR2 SQIVND (reference sequence). CDR3 amino acids: CASGGGSGSSTDTQYF. CDR3 bases read: TGTGCCAGTGGAGGGGGTAGCGGGAGTAGCACAGATACG.

As concerns this clone: The read ends 3 residues before the CDR3 terminus; that terminus is restored from the germline J gene. V usage is TRBV5-4 and J usage is TRBJ2-7; D remains ambiguous. This CDR3 comprises 11 residues. Germline CDR1 SGHNT, CDR2 YYREEE (reference sequence). V gave up 9 bases and J gave up 3 bases, with 10 bases separating them. Partial CDR3 DNA: TGTGCCATGACAACCCACTACGAG. Translation: CAMTTHYE. The complete CDR3 reads CAMTTHYEQYF.

Points on this clone: The read comes to an end 3 residues before the CDR3 does, leaving the germline J gene to fill in the end. The V gene is TRBV7-2, the J gene TRBJ2-1; D is ambiguous. Germline lookup yields CDR1 SGHTA and CDR2 FQGNSA. There are 13 residues in the CDR3. The V end lost 1 base, the J end lost 5 bases, and 6 bases lay between the germline ends. This CDR3 reads CASSLGANNEQFF. CDR3 DNA (partial): TGTGCCAGCAGCTTAGGGGCTAACAATGAG.

On this clone: The read halts 3 residues ahead of the CDR3 end, with the missing end drawn from the germline J gene. J is TRBJ1-5 and V is TRBV2; 7 nucleotides align to TRBD1. V lost 5 bases, J lost 2 bases, and 12 bases stayed unmatched. CDR1 is SNHLY, CDR2 FYNNEI, per germline. The CDR3 loop spans 17 amino acids. Partial CDR3 DNA: TGTGCCAGCAGTCGTACGACAGGGCCAAGAGGCAATCAGCCC. Translated: CASSRTTGPRGNQP. In full, the CDR3 reads CASSRTTGPRGNQPQHF.

Comments on this clone: Read sequence stops 3 residues before the CDR3 end, and the germline J gene provides the missing end. The genes are TRBV9 and TRBJ2-3, with 7 bases lining up with TRBD1. The germline CDR1 and CDR2 sequences are SGDLS and YYNGEE. The CDR3 is made up of 14 amino acids. The part of the CDR3 DNA that was read is TGTGCCAGCAGCGTCTCGACAGGGATAGAGTCG. Translated: CASSVSTGIES. The full CDR3 protein is CASSVSTGIESQYF.

As for this clone: The read is 3 residues too short to cover the CDR3 end, so that end is filled in from the germline J gene. The chain links TRBV19 to TRBJ2-1, with D maybe TRBD2 (5 bases). CDR1 LNHDA and CDR2 SQIVND come from the germline V gene (reference sequence). The CDR3 loop spans 12 amino acids. Trimming pared 9 bases from V and 7 bases from J, leaving 13 bases between. Incomplete CDR3 DNA: TGTGCCAGCATGGACTGGCGGAATGAG. It translates to CASMDWRNE. The whole CDR3 region reads CASMDWRNEQFF.

On this clone itself: The read is 3 residues too short to cover the CDR3 end, so that end is filled in from the germline J gene. V gene TRBV6-2 or TRBV6-3 combines with J gene TRBJ1-1; 7 nucleotides line up with TRBD1. Germline V gene data show CDR1 as MNHEY and CDR2 as SVGEGT. Unmatched junction bases numbered 7, after V lost 8 bases and J lost 1 base. There are 14 residues in the CDR3. Partial CDR3 DNA: TGTGCCAGCGGTCCCACAGGGGCGAACACTGAA. Amino acids: CASGPTGANTE. The entire CDR3 sequence reads CASGPTGANTEAFF.

Points on this clone: The read ends 3 residues before the CDR3 terminus; that terminus is restored from the germline J gene. This rearrangement joins TRBV20-1 to TRBJ2-2; 7 nucleotides align to TRBD2. Germline loops: CDR1 DFQATT, CDR2 SNEGSKA (reference sequence). This CDR3 is 17 amino acids long. The covered CDR3 bases are TGCAGTGCTAGACTGCGGGGCGGGGGATCTGGGGCCAACGTG. Amino acids: CSARLRGGGSGANV. The whole CDR3 sequence reads CSARLRGGGSGANVLFF.

Regarding this clone: The read halts 3 residues ahead of the CDR3 end, with the missing end drawn from the germline J gene. V gene TRBV20-1 combines with J gene TRBJ2-7; 9 bases fit TRBD2. The V and J ends lost 0 bases and 2 bases, in that order; junction bases with no gene match: 5. Germline V gene data show CDR1 as DFQATT and CDR2 as SNEGSKA (reference sequence). The length of the CDR3 is 15 residues. The CDR3 protein is CSARDPTSGTYEQYF. Partial CDR3 DNA: TGCAGTGCTAGAGACCCGACTAGCGGTACCTACGAG.

Note on this clone: The missing CDR3 end, 3 residues past where the read stops, is filled in from the germline J gene. The chain carries TRBV5-1 and TRBJ2-3; TRBD2 matches 7 bases. The CDR3 extends over 14 amino acids. From germline, CDR1 is SGHRS and CDR2 YFSETQ. Trimming removed 4 bases from V and 5 bases from J; junction bases left unmatched: 7. CDR3 sequence: CASSEGRAVDTQYF. Partial CDR3 DNA: TGCGCCAGCAGCGAGGGGAGGGCCGTAGATACG.

With respect to this clone: The CDR3 end falls 3 residues outside the read, so it is completed with the germline J gene. V usage is TRBV7-8 and J usage is TRBJ2-1, with D tentatively TRBD1 (5 bases). Germline-derived CDR1 and CDR2 are SGHVS and FQNEAQ. V was shortened by 5 bases and J by 5 bases, with 10 bases between the two germline ends. This CDR3 contains 13 residues. CDR3: CASSTTADNEQFF. The covered CDR3 bases are TGTGCCAGCAGCACGACAGCTGACAATGAG.

About this clone itself: The read halts 3 residues ahead of the CDR3 end, with the missing end drawn from the germline J gene. The gene calls are TRBV20-1 and TRBJ2-3; TRBD2 agrees at 8 bases. In germline, CDR1 is DFQATT, CDR2 SNEGSKA (reference sequence). V gave up 6 bases and J gave up 0 bases; unmatched junction bases: 14. This CDR3 is built from 17 residues. CDR3 sequence reads: CSASLAAYLISTDTQYF. The DNA read from the CDR3 is TGCAGTGCGTCACTAGCGGCGTACCTAATTAGCACAGATACG.

CDR3 region: CASKETGYTYEQYF. Partial CDR3 DNA: TGTGCCAGCAAAGAGACAGGTTATACCTACGAG. The V gene is TRBV25-1, the J gene TRBJ2-7; D is possibly TRBD1 (6 bases). Read sequence stops 3 residues before the CDR3 end, and the germline J gene provides the missing end. The CDR3 contains 14 residues. Trimming pared 7 bases from V and 2 bases from J, leaving 15 bases between. In germline, CDR1 is MGHDK, CDR2 SYGVNS.

Regarding this clone: Germline is not matched at one junction end, which may reflect a read error. The read is 3 residues too short to cover the CDR3 end, so that end is filled in from the germline J gene. Other nucleotide sequences in the sample specify the same CDR3. The chain combines TRBV30 with TRBJ1-3; tentative D call: TRBD1 (5 bases). This CDR3 is built from 16 residues. CDR1 and CDR2 from the germline V gene are GTSNPN and SVGIG (reference sequence). CDR3 protein: CAWIPTWAPTGNTIYF. CDR3 bases read: TGTGCCTGGATTCCCACTTGGGCGCCAACAGGAAACACA.

A remark on this clone: The CDR3 end falls 3 residues outside the read, so it is completed with the germline J gene. The chain employs TRBV7-9 and TRBJ1-6; D perhaps matches TRBD1 (5 bases). There are 15 residues in the CDR3. Trimming removed 2 bases at V and 7 bases at J, with 12 bases between. CDR1 SEHNR and CDR2 FQNEAQ come from the germline V gene (reference sequence). CDR3 bases read: TGTGCCAGCAGCTTATGGGGGACTAGGAATTCACCC. Protein: CASSLWGTRNSP. The whole CDR3 protein is CASSLWGTRNSPLHF.

CDR3 amino acids: CASSLGLASETQYF. Partial CDR3 DNA: TGCGCCAGCAGCTTGGGACTAGCGTCGGAGACC. The chain uses TRBV5-1 and TRBJ2-5, with 8 nucleotides matching TRBD2. The read ends 3 residues before the CDR3 terminus; that terminus is restored from the germline J gene. V dropped 0 bases and J dropped 5; count of bases not matched to a gene: 3. Germline CDR1 reads SGHRS; CDR2 reads YFSETQ. The length of the CDR3 is 14 residues.